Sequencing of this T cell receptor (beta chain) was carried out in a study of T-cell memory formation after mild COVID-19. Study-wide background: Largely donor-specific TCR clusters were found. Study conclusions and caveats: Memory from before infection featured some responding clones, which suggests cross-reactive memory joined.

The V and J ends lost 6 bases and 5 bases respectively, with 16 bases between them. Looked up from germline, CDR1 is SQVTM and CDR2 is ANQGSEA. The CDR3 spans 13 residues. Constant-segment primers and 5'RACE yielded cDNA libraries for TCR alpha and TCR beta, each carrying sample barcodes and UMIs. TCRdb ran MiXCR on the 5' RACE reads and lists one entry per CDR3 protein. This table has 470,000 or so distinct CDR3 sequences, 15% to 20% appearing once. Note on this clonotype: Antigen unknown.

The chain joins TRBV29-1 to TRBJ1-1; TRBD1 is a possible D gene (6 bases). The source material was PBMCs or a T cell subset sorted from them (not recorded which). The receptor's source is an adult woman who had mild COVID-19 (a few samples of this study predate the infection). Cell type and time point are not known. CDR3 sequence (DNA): TGCAGCGTGAAGGGACAACCGCGGACTGAAGCTTTCTTT. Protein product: CSVKGQPRTEAFF.